The next 7 T cell receptor beta chains were all read from a single sample in a study of identical twins (dated by TCRdb to about 2016). The method behind the library was 5' RACE. Sequencing took place on an Illumina HiSeq 2000. The raw public data were reprocessed by TCRdb itself: fastp quality trimming at Q25, MiXCR clonotype calling, in-frame beta chains only. Here each entry gathers all rows of one CDR3 protein and keeps the most common genes and DNA. For this sample there are about 340,000 distinct CDR3 sequences; 10% to 15% appear just once. The top ten constitute just over 7% of the sample. This sample also belongs to another study, concerning yellow fever vaccine responses in identical twins.

Specimen: CD8+ T cells sorted from blood. The receptors stem from a woman aged 18-29 years in good health.

J is TRBJ2-5 and V is TRBV4-1; the match to TRBD1 covers 8 bases. CDR3 length: 15 residues. Germline CDR1 is MGHRA and CDR2 is YSYEKL. V lost 0 bases and J lost 4; bases outside the gene matches: 4. The CDR3 DNA reads as TGCGCCAGCAGCCAAGAAGGTGACAGGGGAGAGACCCAGTACTTC. Protein sequence: CASSQEGDRGETQYF.

The chain combines TRBV6-5 with TRBJ2-7; 7 positions match TRBD1. V lost 4 bases to trimming and J lost 3 bases; unmatched junction nucleotides: 6. CDR1 MNHEY and CDR2 SVGAGI come from the germline V gene. The CDR3 totals 14 residues. The CDR3 coding sequence is TGTGCCAGCAGTTTCCACAGGGGTAGCTACGAGCAGTACGTC. Protein product: CASSFHRGSYEQYV.

This clonotype was seen a single time. The chain couples TRBV25-1 to TRBJ2-7, with D perhaps matching TRBD2 (7 bases). This CDR3 spans 17 amino acids. The V and J ends lost 4 bases and 3 bases respectively, with 22 bases between them. Germline V CDR1 and CDR2: MGHDK, SYGVNS. CDR3 sequence: CASSGWGAGGPNYEQYF. DNA for the CDR3: TGTGCCAGCAGTGGTTGGGGGGCCGGGGGGCCAAACTACGAGCAGTACTTC.

There are a few counts of this clonotype. This chain uses TRBV28 with TRBJ2-6; 8 nucleotides line up with TRBD1. The CDR3 totals 18 residues. The germline CDR1 and CDR2 sequences are MDHEN and SYDVKM. Trimming cost V 6 bases and J 4 bases; bases outside gene matches: 14. CDR3 in amino acids: CASSPGTGRPRGANVLTF. In DNA form, the CDR3 reads TGTGCCAGCAGCCCCGGGACAGGTCGCCCGAGGGGGGCCAACGTCCTGACTTTC.

The chain recombines TRBV7-9 with TRBJ1-4; 7 bases agree with TRBD1. The CDR3 length is 14 residues. Germline V gives CDR1 SEHNR, CDR2 FQNEAQ (reference sequence). Trimming took 5 bases from V and 8 from J; bases not matched to a gene: 8. As DNA, the CDR3 is TGTGCCAGCAGCGGTGGGACAGAGCAGGAAAAACTGTTTTTT. Translated, it gives CASSGGTEQEKLFF. Supplemented by reference TRBV7-9 and TRBJ1-4, the full variable domain reads DTGVSQNPRHKITKRGQNVTFRCDPISEHNRLYWYRQTLGQGPEFLTYFQNEAQLEKSRLLSDRFSAERPKGSFSTLEIQRTEQGDSAMYLCASSGGTEQEKLFFGSGTQLSVL.

This clonotype occurred many times. V is TRBV4-1 and J is TRBJ2-1; D call uncertain. V was cut by 0 bases and J by 0 bases, with 9 bases left in between. Germline loops: CDR1 MGHRA, CDR2 YSYEKL. CDR3 length: 16 residues. The DNA of the CDR3 is TGCGCCAGCAGCCAAGATCACGAGCCCTCCTACAATGAGCAGTTCTTC. It translates to CASSQDHEPSYNEQFF.

The rearrangement uses TRBV20-1 and TRBJ1-5; D is possibly TRBD1 (5 bases). Looked up from germline, CDR1 is DFQATT and CDR2 is SNEGSKA (reference sequence). The CDR3 is made up of 14 amino acids. The V end was cut by 3 bases, the J end by 2 bases, with 11 bases between. This CDR3 reads CSASGGVGNQPQHF. In DNA form, the CDR3 reads TGCAGTGCTAGTGGGGGGGTGGGCAATCAGCCCCAGCATTTT.